This T cell receptor (beta chain) is from a study of identical twins (dated by TCRdb to the mid-2010s). Broadly, across the study: TCR alpha and beta repertoires from monozygotic twins, unrelated adults of various ages and cord blood were deep-sequenced to test whether fetal clonotypes persist. To rule out contamination, replicate twin experiments were performed at different times with different library preparation protocols. What the study reported, not specific to this receptor: Because the same donors could not be followed over many years, the conclusions depended on cross-sectional statistical analysis. Compared with coincidental sharing between unrelated individuals, out-of-frame TCR alpha sequences shared between twins showed an excess of sequences with low generation probability. Abundant cord blood beta clonotypes carried fewer insertions; young adult naive repertoires showed a weaker similar trend, while memory repertoires showed none. Zero-insertion analyses could be partly confounded by invariant T cells such as MAIT and iNKT, though diverse VJ usage argued against such confounding for most clonotypes. Excess twin sharing in beta out-of-frame sequences was weaker because fewer shared sequences lowered the signal-to-noise ratio. Recombination models systematically underestimated out-of-frame TCR alpha sharing in monozygotic twins but agreed with sharing between unrelated individuals.

The CDR1 and CDR2 encoded by the germline V gene are SGHVS and FQNEAQ. V and J lose 2 bases and 2 bases, and a span of 13 bases separates them. Reading from cysteine to phenylalanine, the CDR3 counts 16 amino acids. Only CDR3 DNA remains: 48 bases, in frame from the first base. The method behind the library was 5' RACE. These reads were obtained on an Illumina HiSeq 2000. Template switching introduced a universal primer binding site; the final cDNA contained a unique molecular identifier, enabling accurate counting of TCR cDNA molecules. First-strand cDNA for TCR alpha and beta chains was synthesized from specific primers in the conserved constant-segment region. To control for contamination, each cDNA library was double barcoded with a SMART-Mk sample barcode plus Illumina barcodes. Two successive PCR steps introduced TruSeq adapter sequences along with Illumina sample barcodes. The TCR alpha and beta cDNA libraries were sequenced on the Illumina HiSeq platform using custom primers. On the study's bioinformatics: MiGEC processed the raw reads to extract unique molecular identifiers, while MiXCR was used to determine the CDR3 positions. Recombination models were inferred per individual with the repgenHMM and IGoR tools using an EM algorithm. The tcR package in R was used for shared clonotype analysis, with sharing normalized by the product of cloneset sizes. To study raw recombination without the effects of thymic and clonal selection, out-of-frame nonproductive sequences were analyzed. Using fastp at Q25 and MiXCR, TCRdb reprocessed the public reads and kept productive beta chains. Each entry merges the rows of one CDR3 protein and shows their most common DNA and genes. TCRdb's processing, not the authors', yielded these V and J calls. This sample holds around 490,000 distinct CDR3 sequences; around 15% were observed only once. The top ten hold 0.8% to 1% of the sample.

Concerning this clonotype itself: Its antigen specificity is not known. Within one base of it there is no much larger clone, and no base qualities were kept.

Every donor in the study was a healthy Caucasian. Three pairs of female monozygotic twins, all aged about 18 to 29 years, made up the twin cohort. CD4+ and CD8+ T cell populations were isolated with positive isolation kits from Invitrogen. The data also belong to a second study, concerning yellow fever vaccine responses in identical twins. As the second paper documents: According to the authors, in identical twins the way T cells responded to vaccination appeared partly convergent and partly personalized. The study precisely tracked vaccine-responding T cell clones in identical twins.

The rearrangement combines TRBV7-8 with TRBJ2-4; the best D guess is TRBD2, with 7 bases matching. Sequenced material: CD4+ T cells sorted from blood. This TCR derives from a woman under 30 in good health. For the CDR3, the sequence is CASSLSAGATKNIQYF. At the DNA level, the sequence is TGTGCCAGCAGCTTATCCGCGGGGGCTACCAAAAACATTCAGTACTTC.